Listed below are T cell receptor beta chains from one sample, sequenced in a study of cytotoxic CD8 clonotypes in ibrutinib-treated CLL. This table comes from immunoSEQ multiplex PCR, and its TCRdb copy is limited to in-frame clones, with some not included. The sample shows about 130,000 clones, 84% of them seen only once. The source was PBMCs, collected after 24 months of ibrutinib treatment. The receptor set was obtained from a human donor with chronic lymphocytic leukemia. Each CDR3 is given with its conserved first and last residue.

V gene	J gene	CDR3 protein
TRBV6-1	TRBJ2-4	CASSEPPGPQYF
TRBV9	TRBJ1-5	CASSPRDRKGVYSNQPQHF
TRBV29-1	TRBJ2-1	CSVEEPEKHFDNEQFF
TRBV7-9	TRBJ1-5	CASSLGVSNQPQHF
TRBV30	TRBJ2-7	CAWSLGPYYEQYF
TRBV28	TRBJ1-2	CASSELDRIDFYGYTF
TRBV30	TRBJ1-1	CAWIKNTEAFF
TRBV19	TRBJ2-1	CASRSGGPTYNEQFF
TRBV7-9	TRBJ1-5	CASSPPGQGHQPQHF
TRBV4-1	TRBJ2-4	CASSQGEVGAKNIQYF
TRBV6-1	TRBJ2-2	CASSEVTGELFF
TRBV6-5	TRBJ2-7	CASSPSGTGAYEQYF
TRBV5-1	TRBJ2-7	CASSLAIQYEQYF
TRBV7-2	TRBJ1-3	CASSLPSRDTIYF
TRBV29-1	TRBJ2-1	CSVEGNSGGPYNEQFF
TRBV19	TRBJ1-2	CASSIEHRGLGYTF
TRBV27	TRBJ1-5	CASSQDREDQPQHF
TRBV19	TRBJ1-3	CASRSRGATGNTIYF
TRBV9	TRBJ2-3	CASSVEQGAHGDTQYF
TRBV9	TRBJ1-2	CASSPRPGTGGGGYTF
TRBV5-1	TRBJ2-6	CASSLEGSGANVLTF
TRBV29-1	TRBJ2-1	CSVEATPGGAYNEQFF
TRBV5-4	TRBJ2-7	CASSKDGYEQYF
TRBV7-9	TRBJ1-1	CASSPPQGRTEAFF
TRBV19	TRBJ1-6	CASSIPRGSSYNSPLHF
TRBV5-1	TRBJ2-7	CASSLTESKQYF
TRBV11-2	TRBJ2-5	CASSLGGGRETQYF
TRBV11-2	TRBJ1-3	CASSARTGSSGNTIYF
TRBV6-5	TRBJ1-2	CASSYSRATGSGYTF
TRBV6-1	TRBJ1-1	CASSVQGRVNTEAFF
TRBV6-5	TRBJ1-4	CASRPGGRNEKLFF
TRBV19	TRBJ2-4	CASSIDRRGGNIQYF
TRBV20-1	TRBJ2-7	CSARFGEQYF
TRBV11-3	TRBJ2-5	CASSLYSPGGGLETQYF
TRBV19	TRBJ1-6	CASSIRKAGSQSSYNSPLHF
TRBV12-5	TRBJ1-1	CASGLVRTERNTEAFF
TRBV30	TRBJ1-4	CAWSRTGFNEKLFF
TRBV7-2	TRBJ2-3	CASSLGRDRGRDTQYF
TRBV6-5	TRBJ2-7	CASSNRYEQYF
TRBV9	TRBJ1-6	CASSARQGADNSPLHF
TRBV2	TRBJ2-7	CASSEEGSGYEQYF
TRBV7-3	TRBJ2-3	CASSFGYGDTQYF
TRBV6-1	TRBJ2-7	CASSEAGADYEQYF
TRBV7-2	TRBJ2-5	CASRQDLYQETQYF
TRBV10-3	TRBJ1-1	CAISEPEAFF
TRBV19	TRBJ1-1	CASWRQNTEAFF
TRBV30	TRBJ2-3	CAWSVLGDTQYF
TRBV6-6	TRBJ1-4	CASREGGPGEKLFF
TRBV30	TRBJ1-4	CAWSRDRGVYEKLFF
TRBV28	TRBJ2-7	CATGGYEQYF
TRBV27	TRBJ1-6	CASSFAGQGSSPLHF
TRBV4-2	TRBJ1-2	CASSQAEVQVGGYTF
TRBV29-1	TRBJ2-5	CSVALETQYF
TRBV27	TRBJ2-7	CASSFEGNGPYEQYF
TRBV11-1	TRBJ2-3	CASSLQGDTQYF
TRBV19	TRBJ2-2	CASSIEGQYTGELFF
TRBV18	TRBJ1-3	CASSPDTGNTIYF
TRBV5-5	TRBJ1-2	CASSLDNYGYTF
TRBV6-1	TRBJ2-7	CASSLQGRGAYEQYF